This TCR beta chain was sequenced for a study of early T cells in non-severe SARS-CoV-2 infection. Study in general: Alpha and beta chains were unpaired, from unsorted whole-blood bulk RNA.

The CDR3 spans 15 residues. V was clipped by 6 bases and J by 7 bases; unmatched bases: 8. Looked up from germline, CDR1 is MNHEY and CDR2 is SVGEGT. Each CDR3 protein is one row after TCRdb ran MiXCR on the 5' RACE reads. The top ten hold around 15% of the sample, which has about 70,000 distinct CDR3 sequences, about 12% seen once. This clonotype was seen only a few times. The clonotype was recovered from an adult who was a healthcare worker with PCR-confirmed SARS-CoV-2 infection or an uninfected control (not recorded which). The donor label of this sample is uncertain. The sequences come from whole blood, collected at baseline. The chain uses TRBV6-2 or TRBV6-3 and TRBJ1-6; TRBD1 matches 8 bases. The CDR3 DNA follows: TGTGCCAGCAGGGCTGGGACAGGCGGAAATTCACCCCTCCACTTT. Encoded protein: CASRAGTGGNSPLHF.